The clone carrying this T cell receptor beta chain showed up just once. Germline values: CDR1 GTSNPN, CDR2 SVGIG (reference sequence). The CDR3 is made up of 14 amino acids. V was pared by 0 bases and J by 2 bases, with 8 bases between. Profiled with immunoSEQ multiplex PCR; TCRdb holds only in-frame clones, not every one. This table has approximately 120,000 clones, over 75% appearing once. This sample was included in a study of blood T cell repertoires in COVID-19. Overall study: Samples representing acute and convalescent COVID-19 were sourced from the United States, Italy and Spain.

Sequencing input: peripheral blood. The J gene is TRBJ1-5, the V gene TRBV30, with D perhaps TRBD1 (5 bases). The receptor was derived from a woman aged 45-60 years with acute or convalescent COVID-19. The CDR3 spells CAWSVQGGNQPQHF. The CDR3 DNA is TGTGCCTGGAGTGTACAAGGGGGCAATCAGCCCCAGCATTTT.